The 9 T cell receptor beta chains below were found in one sample sequenced in a study of CD8 T cells in Susac syndrome. RNA totalling about 0.45 to 1 ug underwent reverse transcription with random hexamers. One entry per CDR3 protein, called by TCRdb with MiXCR from the immunoSEQ multiplex PCR reads. The table shows about 140,000 distinct CDR3 sequences, with approximately 95% occurring only once. Sequencing used CD8+ T cells from PBMCs. These receptor sequences come from a human donor in good health.

This clonotype was seen only a few times. The chain employs TRBV5-6 and TRBJ2-5; D perhaps matches TRBD1 (6 bases). V was trimmed by 0 bases and J by 5 bases, leaving 11 bases between them. The CDR3 runs 14 residues. The germline gives CDR1 SGHDT, CDR2 YYEEEE. For the CDR3, the DNA is TGTGCCAGCAGCTTGGGCGGGCAGGGGGAGACCCAGTACTTC. Translation gives CASSLGGQGETQYF.

The CDR3 protein is CASSPGGANVLTF. CDR3 bases: TGTGCCAGCAGTCCCGGCGGGGCCAACGTCCTGACTTTC. This chain joins TRBV27 and TRBJ2-6; unclear D gene. The V end was cut by 5 bases, the J end by 4 bases, with 6 bases between. The CDR3 covers 13 residues. Germline assignment: CDR1 MNHEY and CDR2 SMNVEV (reference sequence).

CDR3 region: CASSLPGTGTEAFF. CDR3 DNA sequence: TGTGCCAGCAGTTTACCTGGAACGGGGACTGAAGCTTTCTTT. The chain links TRBV27 to TRBJ1-1; no firm D call. Deletions cut 2 bases from V and 5 bases from J, with 12 bases between. Germline V CDR1 and CDR2: MNHEY, SMNVEV (reference sequence). The CDR3 length is 14 residues.

The chain joins TRBV20-1 to TRBJ2-2; possible D gene TRBD2, 5 bases. Germline values: CDR1 DFQATT, CDR2 SNEGSKA (reference sequence). The CDR3 runs 15 residues. Deletions cut 3 bases from V and 7 bases from J, with 18 bases between. The CDR3 nucleotides are TGCAGTGCTAGGGCCGGTTTCAGCGGTGTCGGGGAGCTGTTTTTT. Translation: CSARAGFSGVGELFF.

In its sample, this clonotype was seen once. The chain carries TRBV19 and TRBJ2-1, with D hard to call. In germline, CDR1 is LNHDA, CDR2 SQIVND (reference sequence). CDR3 length: 12 residues. V was shortened by 7 bases and J by 10 bases, with 14 bases between the two germline ends. CDR3 region: CASTGSVDEQFF. CDR3 DNA: TGTGCCAGTACCGGCTCGGTCGACGAGCAGTTCTTC.

This chain uses TRBV27 with TRBJ1-1; D gene uncertain. The CDR3 has 15 amino acids. V dropped 4 bases and J dropped 5 bases, with 17 bases sitting between them. Germline CDR1 MNHEY, CDR2 SMNVEV (reference sequence). The CDR3 DNA reads as TGTGCCAGCAGTTCGTTAGACGGGCGGTGGACTGAAGCTTTCTTT. This sequence encodes CASSSLDGRWTEAFF.

The chain carries TRBV4-2 and TRBJ2-7, with 9 nucleotides matching TRBD2. Germline CDR1 reads LGHNA; CDR2 reads YNFKEQ. There are 18 residues in the CDR3. J lost 1 base, V lost 4 bases, and 14 bases had no gene match. The CDR3 here is CASSLLGILAGRSYEQYF. As DNA, the CDR3 is TGTGCCAGCAGCCTCTTGGGGATTCTAGCGGGACGTTCCTACGAGCAGTACTTC.

V gene TRBV27 combines with J gene TRBJ2-1, with 9 bases identical to TRBD2. Germline CDR1 and CDR2: MNHEY and SMNVEV (reference sequence). J lost 4 bases, V lost 6 bases, and 13 bases had no gene match. CDR3 length: 17 residues. The CDR3 DNA reads TGTGCCAGCAGGCCGGTCTCTAGCGGGACTAAGTACAATGAGCAGTTCTTC. It codes for CASRPVSSGTKYNEQFF.

The V gene is TRBV20-1, the J gene TRBJ2-2; D is uncertain. CDR1 is DFQATT and CDR2 is SNEGSKA in the germline V gene (reference sequence). The CDR3 consists of 12 residues. The V end was cut by 0 bases, the J end by 5 bases, with 4 bases between. The CDR3 spells CSARDQTGELFF. CDR3 in DNA: TGCAGTGCTAGAGATCAGACCGGGGAGCTGTTTTTT.